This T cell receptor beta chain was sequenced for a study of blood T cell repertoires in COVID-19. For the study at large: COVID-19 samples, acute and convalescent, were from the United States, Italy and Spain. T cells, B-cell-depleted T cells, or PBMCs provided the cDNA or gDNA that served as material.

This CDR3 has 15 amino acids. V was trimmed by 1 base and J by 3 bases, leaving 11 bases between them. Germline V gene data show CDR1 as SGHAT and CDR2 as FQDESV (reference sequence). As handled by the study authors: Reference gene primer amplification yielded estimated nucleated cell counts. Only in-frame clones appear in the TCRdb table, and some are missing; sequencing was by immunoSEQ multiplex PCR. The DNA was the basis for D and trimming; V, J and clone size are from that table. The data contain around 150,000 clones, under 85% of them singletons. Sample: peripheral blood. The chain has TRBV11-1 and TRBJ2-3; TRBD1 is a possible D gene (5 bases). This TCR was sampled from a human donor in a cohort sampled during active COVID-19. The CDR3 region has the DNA TGTGCCAGCAGCTTAGGCGACAGTTGGACAGATACGCAGTATTTT. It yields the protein CASSLGDSWTDTQYF.